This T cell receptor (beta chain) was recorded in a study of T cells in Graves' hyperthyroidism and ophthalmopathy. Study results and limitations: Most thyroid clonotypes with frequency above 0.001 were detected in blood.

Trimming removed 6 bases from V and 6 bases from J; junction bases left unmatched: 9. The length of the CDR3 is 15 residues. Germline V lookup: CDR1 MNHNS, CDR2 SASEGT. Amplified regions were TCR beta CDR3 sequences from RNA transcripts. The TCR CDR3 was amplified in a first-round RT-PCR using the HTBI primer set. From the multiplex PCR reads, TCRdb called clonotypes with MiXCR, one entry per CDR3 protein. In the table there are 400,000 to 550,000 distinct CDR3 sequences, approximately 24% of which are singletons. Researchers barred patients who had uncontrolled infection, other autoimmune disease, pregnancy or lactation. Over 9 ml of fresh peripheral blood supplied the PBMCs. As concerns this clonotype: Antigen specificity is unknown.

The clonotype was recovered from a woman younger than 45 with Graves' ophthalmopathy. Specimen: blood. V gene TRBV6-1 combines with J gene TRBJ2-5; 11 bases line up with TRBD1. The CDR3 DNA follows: TGTGCCAGCAGCGGCGGGACAGGGGGTGTGAAGACCCAGTACTTC. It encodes CASSGGTGGVKTQYF.